This T cell receptor beta chain was found in a study of blood T cells in healthy people across ages. Study in general: Template-switching capture recovered about one barcoded beta molecule per two T cells.

The second PCR ran roughly 6 to 11 cycles with a sample-barcoded 5' primer and J-beta primers. TCRdb analysed the 5' RACE reads with MiXCR anew, one entry per CDR3 protein. The table records about 780,000 distinct CDR3 sequences, less than 60% of them present only once. V lost 4 bases to trimming and J lost 5 bases; unmatched junction nucleotides: 11. CDR1 is SEHNR and CDR2 is FQNEAQ in the germline V gene (reference sequence). The CDR3 spans 16 residues. The rearrangement uses TRBV7-9 and TRBJ1-1, with 9 bases that match TRBD1. This TCR was sampled from a man older than 75 in good health. The sample was blood. The CDR3 nucleotides read TGTGCCAGCAGCTCGGGGGGGACAGGGATTTTTACTGAAGCTTTCTTT. Protein sequence: CASSSGGTGIFTEAFF. Full variable domain (remainder filled in from reference TRBV7-9 and TRBJ1-1): DTGVSQNPRHKITKRGQNVTFRCDPISEHNRLYWYRQTLGQGPEFLTYFQNEAQLEKSRLLSDRFSAERPKGSFSTLEIQRTEQGDSAMYLCASSSGGTGIFTEAFFGQGTRLTVV.